A single sample gave rise to the 13 T cell receptor beta chains below, sequenced in a study of T cells in Graves' hyperthyroidism and ophthalmopathy. The CDR3 regions of TCR beta were amplified from RNA transcripts. RT-PCR in the first round (using the HTBI primer set) targeted the TCR CDR3. TCRdb redid the calling of the multiplex PCR reads with MiXCR, one entry per CDR3 protein. This sample has over 700,000 distinct CDR3 sequences, with over 35% found just once. Sequenced: blood. Every receptor here comes from a woman between 40 and 50 years old with Graves' hyperthyroidism.

The chain combines TRBV7-9 with TRBJ1-4; 8 positions match TRBD1. Germline loops: CDR1 SEHNR, CDR2 FQNEAQ (reference sequence). The V gene end was trimmed by 4 bases and the J gene end by 4 bases; junction bases not matched to a gene: 2. The CDR3 contains 14 residues. The CDR3 DNA reads TGTGCCAGCAGCTGGGACAGGTTTAATGAAAAACTGTTTTTT. This sequence encodes CASSWDRFNEKLFF.

This chain uses TRBV10-3 with TRBJ2-2; 13 bases map to TRBD2. Germline lookup yields CDR1 ENHRY and CDR2 SYGVKD. V lost 6 bases to trimming and J lost 5 bases; unmatched junction nucleotides: 3. The CDR3 loop spans 15 amino acids. The CDR3 bases are TGTGCCATCAGCCCGGGACTAGCGGGGACCGGGGAGCTGTTTTTT. This codes for CAISPGLAGTGELFF.

Regarding this clonotype: The missing conserved phenylalanine or tryptophan at the end of this CDR3 makes a read error likely. This chain connects TRBV2 to TRBJ2-2, with D maybe TRBD1 (5 bases). Germline CDR1 reads SNHLY; CDR2 reads FYNNEI. V was clipped by 5 bases and J by 0 bases, with 10 bases between them. This CDR3 is 15 amino acids long. This CDR3 reads CASSRQQTNTGELFS. CDR3 coding DNA: TGTGCCAGCAGTCGACAGCAAACGAACACCGGGGAGCTGTTTTCT.

This clonotype came up a few times. The chain employs TRBV6-5 and TRBJ1-5; tentative D call: TRBD1 (6 bases). CDR1 MNHEY and CDR2 SVGAGI come from the germline V gene. There are 13 residues in the CDR3. V was shortened by 10 bases and J by 7 bases, with 17 bases between the two germline ends. The DNA for the CDR3 is TGTGCCACCTCCTTCGAGACAGGACAGCCCCAGCATTTT. Protein sequence: CATSFETGQPQHF.

The chain is built from TRBV10-3 and TRBJ1-1; D may be TRBD1 (5 bases). Germline V CDR1 and CDR2: ENHRY, SYGVKD. CDR3 length: 15 residues. V lost 0 bases, J lost 5 bases, and 13 bases lay in between. In nucleotides, the CDR3 is TGTGCCATCAGTGAGTCGAACTTGGAGGGGACTGAAGCTTTCTTT. Its protein product is CAISESNLEGTEAFF.

The chain employs TRBV7-8 and TRBJ1-1; 10 bases match TRBD1. Trimming cost V 2 bases and J 3 bases; bases outside gene matches: 9. This CDR3 has 17 amino acids. The germline V gene encodes CDR1 SGHVS and CDR2 FQNEAQ. The CDR3 DNA follows: TGTGCCAGCAGCTTATCGGGACAGGGGTATTGGGACACTGAAGCTTTCTTT. Amino acid sequence: CASSLSGQGYWDTEAFF.

The genes are TRBV7-9 and TRBJ2-5; no firm D call. The J call may be incorrect, as the DNA end agrees better with TRBJ2-1. Germline CDR1 and CDR2: SEHNR and FQNEAQ (reference sequence). This CDR3 comprises 11 residues. CDR3 protein: CASRGTREQFF. For the CDR3, the DNA is TGTGCCAGCAGGGGAACCAGGGAGCAGTTCTTC.

This chain links TRBV20-1 with TRBJ2-7, with D hard to call. CDR3 length: 11 residues. The germline V and J ends were trimmed by 0 bases and 7 bases, with 7 bases remaining between them. Germline lookup yields CDR1 DFQATT and CDR2 SNEGSKA (reference sequence). CDR3 amino acids: CSARDVWEQYF. Written as DNA, the CDR3 is TGCAGTGCTAGAGATGTTTGGGAGCAGTACTTC.

The genes are TRBV6-5 and TRBJ2-7, with D perhaps assigned TRBD1 or TRBD2 (6 bases each). V was pared by 5 bases and J by 4 bases, with 21 bases between. The CDR3 loop spans 16 amino acids. Germline V gene data show CDR1 as MNHEY and CDR2 as SVGAGI. The CDR3 DNA follows: TGTGCCAGCAGTAACCCAGGGGCGGGAAATCTTTACGAGCAGTACTTC. Amino acid sequence: CASSNPGAGNLYEQYF.

The chain links TRBV7-2 to TRBJ1-1, with D unclear. Germline values: CDR1 SGHTA, CDR2 FQGNSA. V was clipped by 4 bases and J by 0 bases, with 18 bases between them. The CDR3 sequence is 17 residues long. For the CDR3, the DNA is TGTGCCAGCAGCTCCCTAAGAATGAGTGGGATGAACACTGAAGCTTTCTTT. This gives the protein CASSSLRMSGMNTEAFF. The full variable domain, with the rest looked up from reference TRBV7-2 and TRBJ1-1, is GAGVSQSPSNKVTEKGKDVELRCDPISGHTALYWYRQSLGQGLEFLIYFQGNSAPDKSGLPSDRFSAERTGGSVSTLTIQRTQQEDSAVYLCASSSLRMSGMNTEAFFGQGTRLTVV.

The genes are TRBV6-1 and TRBJ2-7, with D hard to call. Germline lookup yields CDR1 MNHNS and CDR2 SASEGT. V gave up 7 bases and J gave up 2 bases, with 18 bases separating them. This CDR3 has 15 residues. The CDR3 DNA reads TGTGCCAGCAAAGAAAATAACGCGGCAGCCTACGAGCAGTACTTC. Encoded protein: CASKENNAAAYEQYF.

This clonotype was recorded a few times. The chain employs TRBV7-8 and TRBJ2-7; TRBD1 matches 7 bases. This CDR3 has 17 amino acids. The germline gives CDR1 SGHVS, CDR2 FQNEAQ. V was clipped by 5 bases and J by 3 bases; unmatched bases: 16. The DNA for the CDR3 is TGTGCCAGCAGCACACACACCGGGACAGATAACAACTACGAGCAGTACTTC. Amino acid sequence: CASSTHTGTDNNYEQYF.

This chain joins TRBV7-4 and TRBJ1-2; D may be TRBD1 (5 bases). Trimming took off 4 bases at V and 7 bases at J, with 13 bases between the two ends. Germline V lookup: CDR1 SGHVT, CDR2 SQSDAQ. The CDR3 loop spans 13 amino acids. DNA of the CDR3: TGTGCCAGCAGCTCTTGGGGCTACGGTGGCTACACCTTC. Its translation is CASSSWGYGGYTF.